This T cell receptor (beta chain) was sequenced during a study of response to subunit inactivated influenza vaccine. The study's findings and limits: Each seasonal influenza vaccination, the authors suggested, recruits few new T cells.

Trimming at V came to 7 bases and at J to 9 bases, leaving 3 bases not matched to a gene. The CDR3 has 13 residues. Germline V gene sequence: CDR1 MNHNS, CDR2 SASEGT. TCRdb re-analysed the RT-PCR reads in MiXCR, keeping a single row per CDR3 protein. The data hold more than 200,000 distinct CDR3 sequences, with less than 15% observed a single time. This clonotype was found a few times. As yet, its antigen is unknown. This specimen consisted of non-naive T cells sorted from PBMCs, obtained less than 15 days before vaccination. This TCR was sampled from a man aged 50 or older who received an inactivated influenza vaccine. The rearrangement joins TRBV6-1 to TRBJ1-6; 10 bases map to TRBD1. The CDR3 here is CASTGTGASPLHF. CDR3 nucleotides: TGTGCCAGCACCGGGACAGGGGCTTCACCCCTCCACTTT.